The text below deals with one TCR beta chain. Its antigen is unknown. The data are from a study of T cells expressing NK-cell markers. Study outcomes and limitations: CD8+ T cells in 5 or 6 donors included dominant NKG2C+ clonotypes at roughly 1.0-8%.

TCRdb reprocessed the 5' RACE reads, keeping one entry per CDR3 protein, no DNA. The sample data list about 390,000 distinct CDR3 sequences. This CDR3 is built from 14 residues. Germline loops: CDR1 SGHKS, CDR2 YYEKEE (reference sequence). This chain connects TRBV5-5 to TRBJ2-3. This clonotype was obtained from a woman aged 50 to 65 in good health. Sequenced: blood T cells: a sorted CD56 or NKG2C T cell subset, CD4+ or CD8+ T cells, or bulk PBMC T cells (not recorded which). CDR3 protein: CASSLRQSTDTQYF.